The 27 T cell receptor beta chains below all came from one sample that was sequenced in a study of OX40 agonist ivuxolimab in advanced cancers. The method was immunoSEQ multiplex PCR; TCRdb's version includes in-frame clones alone and lacks a portion of them. There are some 51,000 clones in the sample; roughly 90% occur only once, and 40% to 55% lies in the top ten. The sample consisted of CD4+ or CD8+ T cells sorted from blood, taken in a trial of the OX40 agonist ivuxolimab. These receptors were taken from an adult with an advanced solid tumor such as melanoma, head and neck, liver or kidney cancer.

The V call is TRBV28, the J call TRBJ1-1; D gene ambiguous. The CDR3 is made up of 12 amino acids. Germline V lookup: CDR1 MDHEN, CDR2 SYDVKM. V was pared by 3 bases and J by 4 bases, with 6 bases between. CDR3 bases: TGTGCCAGCAGTTTCATGGTCACTGAAGCTTTCTTT. Its translation is CASSFMVTEAFF.

This clone was observed once. The chain combines TRBV7-8 with TRBJ2-1, with 10 nucleotides matching TRBD2. The germline gives CDR1 SGHVS, CDR2 FQNEAQ. The CDR3 is 15 residues long. V shed 6 bases, J shed 4 bases, and the junction held 6 bases outside the gene matches. The CDR3 loop reads CASRRGTSDYNEQFF. The CDR3 DNA sequence: TGTGCCAGCAGGCGGGGGACTAGCGATTACAATGAGCAGTTCTTC.

The V gene is TRBV7-2, the J gene TRBJ2-2; D perhaps matches TRBD1 (6 bases). V lost 5 bases to trimming and J lost 3 bases, with 10 bases between them. This CDR3 spans 14 amino acids. In germline, CDR1 is SGHTA, CDR2 FQGNSA. CDR3 sequence: CASSPNRDTGELFF. Here the CDR3 DNA reads TGTGCCAGCAGCCCGAACAGGGACACCGGGGAGCTGTTTTTT.

This chain links TRBV5-4 with TRBJ1-4; 8 bases are shared with TRBD1. Germline V CDR1 and CDR2: SGHNT, YYREEE (reference sequence). Trimming at V came to 4 bases and at J to 4 bases, leaving 12 bases not matched to a gene. The CDR3 covers 17 residues. In DNA form, the CDR3 reads TGTGCCAGCAGCCCGGCCGGACAGGGAATTCTTAATGAAAAACTGTTTTTT. Residues: CASSPAGQGILNEKLFF.

The chain is built from TRBV27 and TRBJ2-7; TRBD2 aligns across 7 bases. This CDR3 region has 13 residues. The V segment lost 3 bases and the J segment 3 bases; nucleotides outside the gene matches: 2. Germline V gene data show CDR1 as MNHEY and CDR2 as SMNVEV (reference sequence). The CDR3 DNA reads as TGTGCCAGCAGTTTCTCGGGGGGCTACGAGCAGTACTTC. This encodes CASSFSGGYEQYF.

The chain carries TRBV28 and TRBJ2-7; no clear D. Germline V lookup: CDR1 MDHEN, CDR2 SYDVKM. CDR3 length: 16 amino acids. Deletions cut 6 bases from V and 3 bases from J, with 21 bases between. DNA for the CDR3: TGTGCCAGCAGACGGAACCCGACGGACCTGGACTACGAGCAGTACTTC. It is translated as CASRRNPTDLDYEQYF.

This sequence joins TRBV5-5 and TRBJ1-2, with a weak D call TRBD1 (5 bases). Germline V gene sequence: CDR1 SGHKS, CDR2 YYEKEE (reference sequence). CDR3 length: 16 residues. V shed 0 bases and J shed 3 bases, with 15 bases lying between them. The DNA of the CDR3 is TGTGCCAGCAGCTTGGCAGGGCCTGGGGGTTACTATGGCTACACCTTC. As protein: CASSLAGPGGYYGYTF. Combining the CDR3 with reference TRBV5-5 and TRBJ1-2 gives the whole variable domain DAGVTQSPTHLIKTRGQQVTLRCSPISGHKSVSWYQQVLGQGPQFIFQYYEKEERGRGNFPDRFSARQFPNYSSELNVNALLLGDSALYLCASSLAGPGGYYGYTFGSGTRLTVV.

The rearrangement uses TRBV2 and TRBJ1-6; the D gene is possibly TRBD1 (5 bases). The CDR3 has 16 residues. CDR1 is SNHLY and CDR2 is FYNNEI in the germline V gene. Trimming took off 7 bases at V and 3 bases at J, with 16 bases between the two ends. The CDR3 is CASTSWGGSYNSPLHF. The DNA of the CDR3 is TGTGCCAGCACCTCCTGGGGGGGAAGCTATAATTCACCCCTCCACTTT.

CDR3 nucleotide sequence: TGCAGCGCCGAAGGGACAGGGGTGCACACAGATACGCAGTATTTT. Encoded protein: CSAEGTGVHTDTQYF. The chain has TRBV29-1 and TRBJ2-3; 10 bases are a match to TRBD1. In germline, CDR1 is SQVTM, CDR2 ANQGSEA. The V gene end was trimmed by 7 bases and the J gene end by 2 bases; junction bases not matched to a gene: 9. The CDR3 covers 15 residues.

This clone was counted once. J is TRBJ2-2 and V is TRBV27; TRBD2 might be the D (7 bases). The CDR3 sequence is 14 residues long. The germline V gene has CDR1 MNHEY and CDR2 SMNVEV (reference sequence). V was shortened by 3 bases and J by 6 bases, with 11 bases between the two germline ends. The CDR3 reads CASSFGGGAGELFF. In DNA, the CDR3 is TGTGCCAGCAGTTTTGGAGGGGGGGCCGGGGAGCTGTTTTTT.

The chain is built from TRBV7-3 and TRBJ1-4; unclear D gene. The CDR3 sequence is 17 residues long. V shed 5 bases and J shed 3 bases, with 19 bases lying between them. CDR1 and CDR2 (germline): SGHTA, FQGTGA. The CDR3 coding sequence is TGTGCCAGCAGCCTAGGGAAGGACGAATGGGCTAATGAAAAACTGTTTTTT. Its translation is CASSLGKDEWANEKLFF.

The CDR3 DNA sequence: TGTGCCAGCAGCTACCGGGACAGGGGCCACAATGAGCAGTTCTTC. As protein: CASSYRDRGHNEQFF. The V call is TRBV7-9, the J call TRBJ2-1, with 10 bases that match TRBD1. Germline CDR1 and CDR2: SEHNR and FQNEAQ (reference sequence). The CDR3 consists of 15 residues. The V and J ends lost 4 bases and 5 bases, in that order; junction bases with no gene match: 5. The full variable domain, rest sourced from reference TRBV7-9 and TRBJ2-1, is DTGVSQNPRHKITKRGQNVTFRCDPISEHNRLYWYRQTLGQGPEFLTYFQNEAQLEKSRLLSDRFSAERPKGSFSTLEIQRTEQGDSAMYLCASSYRDRGHNEQFFGPGTRLTVL.

V usage is TRBV27 and J usage is TRBJ1-2; no clear D. Looked up from germline, CDR1 is MNHEY and CDR2 is SMNVEV (reference sequence). The CDR3 contains 15 residues. Trimming removed 5 bases from V and 3 bases from J, with 16 bases in between. The DNA of the CDR3 is TGTGCCAGCAGTCCCACCTTTGGTGATTACTATGGCTACACCTTC. Its translation: CASSPTFGDYYGYTF.

The CDR3 DNA reads as TGTGCCAGCAGCGGGACAGGGGACAATCAGCCCCAGCATTTT. Encoded protein: CASSGTGDNQPQHF. The V call is TRBV7-9, the J call TRBJ1-5, with 10 bases matching TRBD1. With 5 bases clipped from V and 3 bases from J, the junction kept 1 base outside the gene matches. This CDR3 has 14 residues. Germline V gene lookup returns CDR1 SEHNR and CDR2 FQNEAQ (reference sequence).

The J gene is TRBJ2-7, the V gene TRBV14; D call uncertain. The CDR3 runs to 17 residues. Trimming shortened V by 1 base and J by 0 bases, and 16 bases separated the two germline ends. CDR1 and CDR2 (germline): SGHDN, FVKESK. The CDR3 DNA reads as TGTGCCAGCAGCCAAGCCCCCGACTCCTGGAGCTCCTACGAGCAGTACTTC. It codes for CASSQAPDSWSSYEQYF. Using reference TRBV14 and TRBJ2-7 for the parts outside the CDR3, the full variable domain is EAGVTQFPSHSVIEKGQTVTLRCDPISGHDNLYWYRRVMGKEIKFLLHFVKESKQDESGMPNNRFLAERTGGTYSTLKVQPAELEDSGVYFCASSQAPDSWSSYEQYFGPGTRLTVT.

Only one count was recorded for this clone. The chain employs TRBV14 and TRBJ2-3; possibly TRBD1 for D (6 bases). CDR1 is SGHDN and CDR2 is FVKESK in the germline V gene. The V gene lost 3 bases and the J gene lost 0 bases, with 13 bases spanning the gap. The CDR3 covers 16 residues. The CDR3 coding sequence is TGTGCCAGCAGCCAGACAACAGGGATTAGCACAGATACGCAGTATTTT. It encodes CASSQTTGISTDTQYF.

The CDR3 DNA reads TGCGCCAGCAGAACCTGGGAGGGGGAGTTGGAGACCCAGTACTTC. This codes for CASRTWEGELETQYF. This chain uses TRBV5-1 with TRBJ2-5; TRBD2 is a possible D gene (7 bases). CDR1 and CDR2 from the germline V gene are SGHRS and YFSETQ. V was shortened by 5 bases and J by 5 bases, with 19 bases between the two germline ends. The CDR3 is 15 residues long.

The chain employs TRBV19 and TRBJ1-2; D is perhaps TRBD1 (5 bases). Deletions cut 7 bases from V and 4 bases from J, with 16 bases between. CDR3 length equals 14 residues. Germline lookup yields CDR1 LNHDA and CDR2 SQIVND (reference sequence). The CDR3 spells CASNLGDRSYGYTF. The CDR3 DNA sequence: TGTGCCAGTAACTTGGGTGACAGATCCTATGGCTACACCTTC.

This chain connects TRBV18 to TRBJ2-3; 11 bases match TRBD2. Looked up from germline, CDR1 is KGHSH and CDR2 is LQKENI. The CDR3 totals 17 residues. Unmatched junction bases numbered 9, after V lost 5 bases and J lost 2 bases. CDR3 protein: CASSDPSGGTFTDTQYF. The DNA of the CDR3 is TGTGCCAGCTCAGATCCTAGCGGGGGGACTTTCACAGATACGCAGTATTTT.

This clone was seen a single time. The J gene is TRBJ2-3, the V gene TRBV10-1, with TRBD2 matching over 12 bases. This CDR3 has 15 amino acids. V shed 3 bases, J shed 5 bases, and the junction held 3 bases outside the gene matches. Germline CDR1 and CDR2: WNHNN and SYGVQD (reference sequence). CDR3 nucleotides: TGCGCCAGCAGTGAACTAGCGGGGGGCCTAGATACGCAGTATTTT. Translation gives CASSELAGGLDTQYF.

V gene TRBV5-4 combines with J gene TRBJ1-2; D possibly corresponds to TRBD1 (6 bases). V dropped 10 bases and J dropped 1 base, with 11 bases sitting between them. CDR3 length: 12 residues. Germline-derived CDR1 and CDR2 are SGHNT and YYREEE (reference sequence). CDR3 bases: TGTGCCGGGGGAGGGGGTAACTATGGCTACACCTTC. Its translation is CAGGGGNYGYTF.

The rearrangement uses TRBV25-1 and TRBJ2-2, with D possibly TRBD1 on 5 matching bases. V lost 9 bases to trimming and J lost 8 bases, with 19 bases between them. The CDR3 contains 14 residues. Germline CDR1 is MGHDK and CDR2 is SYGVNS. CDR3 nucleotide sequence: TGTGCCAGTCAGGGTCCTACCCTCTTGGGGGAGCTGTTTTTT. It codes for CASQGPTLLGELFF.

The V call is TRBV2, the J call TRBJ2-7; the match to TRBD2 covers 7 bases. The J segment lost 3 bases and the V segment lost 5 bases, leaving 7 bases of the junction unmatched. This CDR3 spans 14 amino acids. Germline lookup yields CDR1 SNHLY and CDR2 FYNNEI. CDR3: CASSHPGTNYEQYF. CDR3 DNA sequence: TGTGCCAGCAGTCACCCAGGGACTAACTACGAGCAGTACTTC.

The genes are TRBV7-7 and TRBJ2-7; the D is unclear. Trimming stripped 5 bases from V and 6 bases from J, with 11 bases between. The CDR3 has 12 residues. Germline assignment: CDR1 SSHAT and CDR2 FNYEAQ (reference sequence). CDR3 DNA: TGTGCCAGCAGCCCCGGGTCCGGCGAGCAGTACTTC. It is translated as CASSPGSGEQYF. The full variable domain, in which reference TRBV7-7 and TRBJ2-7 provide the parts outside the CDR3, is GAGVSQSPRYKVTKRGQDVTLRCDPISSHATLYWYQQALGQGPEFLTYFNYEAQPDKSGLPSDRFSAERPEGSISTLTIQRTEQRDSAMYRCASSPGSGEQYFGPGTRLTVT.

The CDR3 loop reads CASSRGQGGLTGELFF. DNA for the CDR3: TGCGCCAGCAGCCGCGGACAGGGAGGATTAACCGGGGAGCTGTTTTTT. The V call is TRBV4-3, the J call TRBJ2-2, with 8 nucleotides matching TRBD1. V shed 4 bases and J 5 bases; nucleotides not matched to a gene: 9. Germline V gene lookup returns CDR1 LGHNA and CDR2 YSLEER. The CDR3 spans 16 residues.

The rearrangement links TRBV28 to TRBJ1-5; the D is unclear. This CDR3 has 13 residues. Germline V gene data show CDR1 as MDHEN and CDR2 as SYDVKM. V lost 5 bases and J 4 bases, leaving 9 bases between the germline ends. CDR3 loop: CASSHVGNQPQHF. Written as DNA, the CDR3 is TGTGCCAGCAGTCATGTAGGGAATCAGCCCCAGCATTTT.

This clone was recorded a few times. This rearrangement joins TRBV7-9 to TRBJ1-3; no clear D. Trimming removed 3 bases at V and 0 bases at J, with 6 bases between. This CDR3 is 14 amino acids long. CDR1 SEHNR and CDR2 FQNEAQ come from the germline V gene (reference sequence). The CDR3 nucleotides are TGTGCCAGCAGCTTGGGAGTCTCTGGAAACACCATATATTTT. Translation gives CASSLGVSGNTIYF.